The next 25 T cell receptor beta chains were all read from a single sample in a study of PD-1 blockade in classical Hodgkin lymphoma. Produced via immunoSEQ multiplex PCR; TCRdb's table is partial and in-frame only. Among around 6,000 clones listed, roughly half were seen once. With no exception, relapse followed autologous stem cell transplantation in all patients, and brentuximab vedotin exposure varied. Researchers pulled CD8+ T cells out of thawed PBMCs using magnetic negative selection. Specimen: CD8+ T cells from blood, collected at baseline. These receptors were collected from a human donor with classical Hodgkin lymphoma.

The CDR3 loop is CVSGVVTEAFF. Written as DNA, the CDR3 is TGTGTCTCTGGGGTCGTCACTGAAGCTTTCTTT. This chain links TRBV2 with TRBJ1-1; D gene unclear. This CDR3 has 11 residues. Germline CDR1 reads SNHLY; CDR2 reads FYNNEI.

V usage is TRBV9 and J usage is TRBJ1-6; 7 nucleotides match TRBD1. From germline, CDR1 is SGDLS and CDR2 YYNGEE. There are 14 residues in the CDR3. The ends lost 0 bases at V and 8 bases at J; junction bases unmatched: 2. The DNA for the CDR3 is TGTGCCAGCAGCGTAGAGGGGGCCTATTCACCCCTCCACTTT. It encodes CASSVEGAYSPLHF.

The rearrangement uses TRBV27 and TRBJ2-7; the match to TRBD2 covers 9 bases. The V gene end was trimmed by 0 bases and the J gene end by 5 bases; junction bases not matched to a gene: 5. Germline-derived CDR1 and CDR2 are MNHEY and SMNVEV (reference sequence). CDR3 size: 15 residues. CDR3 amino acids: CASSLSSGRIDEQYF. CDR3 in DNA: TGTGCCAGCAGTTTATCGAGCGGGAGGATCGACGAGCAGTACTTC.

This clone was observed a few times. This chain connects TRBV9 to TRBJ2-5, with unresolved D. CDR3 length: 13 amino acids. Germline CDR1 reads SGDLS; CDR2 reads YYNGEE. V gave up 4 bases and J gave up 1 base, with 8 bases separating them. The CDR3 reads CASSPRTQETQYF. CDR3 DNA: TGTGCCAGCAGCCCCCGGACCCAAGAGACCCAGTACTTC.

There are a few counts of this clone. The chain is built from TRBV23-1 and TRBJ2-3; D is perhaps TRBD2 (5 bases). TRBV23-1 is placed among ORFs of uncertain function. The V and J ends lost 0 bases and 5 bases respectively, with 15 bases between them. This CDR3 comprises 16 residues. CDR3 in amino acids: CASSQSGVPPVDTQYF. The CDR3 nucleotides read TGCGCCAGCAGTCAATCCGGGGTCCCCCCGGTAGATACGCAGTATTTT.

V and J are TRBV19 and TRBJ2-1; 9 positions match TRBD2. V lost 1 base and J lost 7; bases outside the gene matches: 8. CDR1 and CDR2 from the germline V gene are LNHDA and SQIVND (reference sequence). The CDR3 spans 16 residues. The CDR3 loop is CASSIVPSGVGNEQFF. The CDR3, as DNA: TGTGCCAGTAGTATAGTCCCTAGCGGGGTGGGAAATGAGCAGTTCTTC. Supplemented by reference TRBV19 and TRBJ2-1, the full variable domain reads DGGITQSPKYLFRKEGQNVTLSCEQNLNHDAMYWYRQDPGQGLRLIYYSQIVNDFQKGDIAEGYSVSREKKESFPLTVTSAQKNPTAFYLCASSIVPSGVGNEQFFGPGTRLTVL.

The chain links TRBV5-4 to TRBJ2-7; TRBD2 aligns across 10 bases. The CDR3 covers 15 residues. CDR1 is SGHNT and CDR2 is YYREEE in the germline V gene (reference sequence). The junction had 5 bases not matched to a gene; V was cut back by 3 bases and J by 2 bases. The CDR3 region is CASSYSGRGTYEQYF. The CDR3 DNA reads TGTGCCAGCAGCTACAGCGGGAGGGGAACCTACGAGCAGTACTTC.

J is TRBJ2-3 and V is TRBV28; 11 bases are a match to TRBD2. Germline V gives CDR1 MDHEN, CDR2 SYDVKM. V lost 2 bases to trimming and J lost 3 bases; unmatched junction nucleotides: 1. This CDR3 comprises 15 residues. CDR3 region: CASSLPSGRTDTQYF. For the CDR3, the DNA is TGTGCCAGCAGTTTACCTAGCGGGAGGACAGATACGCAGTATTTT. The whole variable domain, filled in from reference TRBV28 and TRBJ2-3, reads DVKVTQSSRYLVKRTGEKVFLECVQDMDHENMFWYRQDPGLGLRLIYFSYDVKMKEKGDIPEGYSVSREKKERFSLILESASTNQTSMYLCASSLPSGRTDTQYFGPGTRLTVL.

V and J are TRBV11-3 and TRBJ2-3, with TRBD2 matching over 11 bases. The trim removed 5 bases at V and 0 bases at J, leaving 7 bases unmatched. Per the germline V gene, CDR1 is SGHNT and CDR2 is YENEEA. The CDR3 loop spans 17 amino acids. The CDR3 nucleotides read TGTGCCAGCAGCCTGACTAGCGGGGAACTTAGCACAGATACGCAGTATTTT. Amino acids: CASSLTSGELSTDTQYF. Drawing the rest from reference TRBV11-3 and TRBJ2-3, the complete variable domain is EAGVVQSPRYKIIEKKQPVAFWCNPISGHNTLYWYLQNLGQGPELLIRYENEEAVDDSQLPKDRFSAERLKGVDSTLKIQPAELGDSAVYLCASSLTSGELSTDTQYFGPGTRLTVL.

For the CDR3, the DNA is TGTGCCAGCAGCGTAGAAAGGACAGGGGTACGGAACGAGCAGTACTTC. Protein: CASSVERTGVRNEQYF. The V gene is TRBV9, the J gene TRBJ2-7; 9 bases fit TRBD1. This CDR3 spans 16 amino acids. The germline V gene encodes CDR1 SGDLS and CDR2 YYNGEE. V shed 0 bases and J 5 bases; nucleotides not matched to a gene: 9.

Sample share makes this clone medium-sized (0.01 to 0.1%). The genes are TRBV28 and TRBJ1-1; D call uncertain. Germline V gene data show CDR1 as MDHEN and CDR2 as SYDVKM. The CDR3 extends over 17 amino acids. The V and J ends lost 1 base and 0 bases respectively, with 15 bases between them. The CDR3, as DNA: TGTGCCAGCAGTTTATCGACCGGGCACGGGCTGAACACTGAAGCTTTCTTT. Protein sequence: CASSLSTGHGLNTEAFF.

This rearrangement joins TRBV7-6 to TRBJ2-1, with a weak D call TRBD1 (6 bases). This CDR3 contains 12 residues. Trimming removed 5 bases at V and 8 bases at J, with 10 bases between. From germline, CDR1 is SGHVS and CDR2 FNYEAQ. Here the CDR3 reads CASSEQGDEQFF. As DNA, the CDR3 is TGTGCCAGCAGCGAACAGGGTGATGAGCAGTTCTTC.

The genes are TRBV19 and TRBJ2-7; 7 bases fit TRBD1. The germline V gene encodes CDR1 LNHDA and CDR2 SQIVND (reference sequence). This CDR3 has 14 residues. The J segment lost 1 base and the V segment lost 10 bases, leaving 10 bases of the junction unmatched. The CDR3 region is CATTPGQTSYEQYF. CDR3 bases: TGTGCCACGACTCCGGGACAGACTTCCTACGAGCAGTACTTC.

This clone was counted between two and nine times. The CDR3 sequence is CASSDYGSNQPQHF. Written as DNA, the CDR3 is TGTGCCAGCAGTGACTATGGGTCCAATCAGCCCCAGCATTTT. This chain joins TRBV6-1 and TRBJ1-5; D remains ambiguous. Trimming took off 3 bases at V and 3 bases at J, with 9 bases between the two ends. The CDR3 loop spans 14 amino acids. Germline V gene lookup returns CDR1 MNHNS and CDR2 SASEGT.

CDR3 sequence reads: CASSTQGFSYEQYF. In DNA form, the CDR3 reads TGTGCCAGCAGCACACAGGGGTTCTCCTACGAGCAGTACTTC. V and J are TRBV27 and TRBJ2-7; 7 bases agree with TRBD1. Germline trimming cut 6 bases from V and 0 bases from J; bases unmatched to any gene: 5. The CDR3 runs 14 residues. The germline V gene has CDR1 MNHEY and CDR2 SMNVEV (reference sequence).

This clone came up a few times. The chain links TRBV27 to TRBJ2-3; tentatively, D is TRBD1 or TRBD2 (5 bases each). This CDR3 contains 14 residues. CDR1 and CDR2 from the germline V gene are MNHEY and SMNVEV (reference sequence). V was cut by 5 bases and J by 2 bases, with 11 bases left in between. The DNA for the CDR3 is TGTGCCAGCAGTGCTAGCAGGGCCACAGATACGCAGTATTTT. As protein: CASSASRATDTQYF.

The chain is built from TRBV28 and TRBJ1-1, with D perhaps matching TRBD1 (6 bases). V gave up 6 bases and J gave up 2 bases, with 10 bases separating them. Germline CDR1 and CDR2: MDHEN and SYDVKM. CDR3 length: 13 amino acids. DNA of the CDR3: TGTGCCAGCAGAAAACAGGGAAACACTGAAGCTTTCTTT. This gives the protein CASRKQGNTEAFF.

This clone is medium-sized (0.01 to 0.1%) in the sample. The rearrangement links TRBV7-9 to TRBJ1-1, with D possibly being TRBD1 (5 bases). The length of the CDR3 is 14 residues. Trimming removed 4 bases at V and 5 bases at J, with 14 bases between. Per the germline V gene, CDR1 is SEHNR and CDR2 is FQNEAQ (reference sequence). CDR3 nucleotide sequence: TGTGCCAGCAGCTCGCGAGGGGCTGATACTGAAGCTTTCTTT. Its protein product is CASSSRGADTEAFF. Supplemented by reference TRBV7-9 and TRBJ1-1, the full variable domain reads DTGVSQNPRHKITKRGQNVTFRCDPISEHNRLYWYRQTLGQGPEFLTYFQNEAQLEKSRLLSDRFSAERPKGSFSTLEIQRTEQGDSAMYLCASSSRGADTEAFFGQGTRLTVV.

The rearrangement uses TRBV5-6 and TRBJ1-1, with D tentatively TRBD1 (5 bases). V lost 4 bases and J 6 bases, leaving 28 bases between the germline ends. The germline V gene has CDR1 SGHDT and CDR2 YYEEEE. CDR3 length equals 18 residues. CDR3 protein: CASSLYGAASSPHAEAFF. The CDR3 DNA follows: TGTGCCAGCAGCCTCTATGGGGCAGCTTCATCCCCGCACGCTGAAGCTTTCTTT.

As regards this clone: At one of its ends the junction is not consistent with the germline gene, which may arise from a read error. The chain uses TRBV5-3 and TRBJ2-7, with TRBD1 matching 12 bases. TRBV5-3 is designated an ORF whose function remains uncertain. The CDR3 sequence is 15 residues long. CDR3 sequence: CASSSGTGGFYEQYF. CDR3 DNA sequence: TGTGCCAGCAGCTCGGGGACAGGGGGCTTCTACGAGCAGTACTTC.

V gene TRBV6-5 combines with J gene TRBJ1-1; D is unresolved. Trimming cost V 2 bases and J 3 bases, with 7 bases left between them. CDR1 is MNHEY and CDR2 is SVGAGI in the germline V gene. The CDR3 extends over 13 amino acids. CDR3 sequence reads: CASSYGFDTEAFF. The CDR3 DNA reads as TGTGCCAGCAGTTACGGGTTCGACACTGAAGCTTTCTTT.

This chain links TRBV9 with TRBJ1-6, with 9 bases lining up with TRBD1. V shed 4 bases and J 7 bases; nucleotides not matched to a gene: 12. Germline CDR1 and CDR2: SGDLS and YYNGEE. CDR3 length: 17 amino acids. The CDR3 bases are TGTGCCAGCAGCTCCCCAACCCGGACAGGGGAGAATTCACCCCTCCACTTT. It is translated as CASSSPTRTGENSPLHF. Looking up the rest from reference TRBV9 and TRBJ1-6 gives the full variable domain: DSGVTQTPKHLITATGQRVTLRCSPRSGDLSVYWYQQSLDQGLQFLIQYYNGEERAKGNILERFSAQQFPDLHSELNLSSLELGDSALYFCASSSPTRTGENSPLHFGNGTRLTVT.

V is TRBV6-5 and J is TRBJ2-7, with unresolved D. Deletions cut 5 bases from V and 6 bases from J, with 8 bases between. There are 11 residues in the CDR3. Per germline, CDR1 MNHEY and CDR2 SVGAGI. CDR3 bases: TGTGCCAGCAGTCGCGGCAGCGAGCAGTACTTC. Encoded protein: CASSRGSEQYF.

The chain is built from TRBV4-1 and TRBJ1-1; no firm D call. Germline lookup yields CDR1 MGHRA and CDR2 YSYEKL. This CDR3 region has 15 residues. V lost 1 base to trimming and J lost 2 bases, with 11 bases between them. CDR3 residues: CASSQGSTKNTEAFF. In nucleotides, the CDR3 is TGCGCCAGCAGCCAAGGGTCAACAAAAAACACTGAAGCTTTCTTT.

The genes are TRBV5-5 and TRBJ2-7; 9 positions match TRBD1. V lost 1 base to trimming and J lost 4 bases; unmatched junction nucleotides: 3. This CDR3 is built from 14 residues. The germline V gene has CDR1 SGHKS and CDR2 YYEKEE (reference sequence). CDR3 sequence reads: CASSLRQGEYEQYF. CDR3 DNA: TGTGCCAGCAGCTTGCGACAGGGGGAGTACGAGCAGTACTTC.